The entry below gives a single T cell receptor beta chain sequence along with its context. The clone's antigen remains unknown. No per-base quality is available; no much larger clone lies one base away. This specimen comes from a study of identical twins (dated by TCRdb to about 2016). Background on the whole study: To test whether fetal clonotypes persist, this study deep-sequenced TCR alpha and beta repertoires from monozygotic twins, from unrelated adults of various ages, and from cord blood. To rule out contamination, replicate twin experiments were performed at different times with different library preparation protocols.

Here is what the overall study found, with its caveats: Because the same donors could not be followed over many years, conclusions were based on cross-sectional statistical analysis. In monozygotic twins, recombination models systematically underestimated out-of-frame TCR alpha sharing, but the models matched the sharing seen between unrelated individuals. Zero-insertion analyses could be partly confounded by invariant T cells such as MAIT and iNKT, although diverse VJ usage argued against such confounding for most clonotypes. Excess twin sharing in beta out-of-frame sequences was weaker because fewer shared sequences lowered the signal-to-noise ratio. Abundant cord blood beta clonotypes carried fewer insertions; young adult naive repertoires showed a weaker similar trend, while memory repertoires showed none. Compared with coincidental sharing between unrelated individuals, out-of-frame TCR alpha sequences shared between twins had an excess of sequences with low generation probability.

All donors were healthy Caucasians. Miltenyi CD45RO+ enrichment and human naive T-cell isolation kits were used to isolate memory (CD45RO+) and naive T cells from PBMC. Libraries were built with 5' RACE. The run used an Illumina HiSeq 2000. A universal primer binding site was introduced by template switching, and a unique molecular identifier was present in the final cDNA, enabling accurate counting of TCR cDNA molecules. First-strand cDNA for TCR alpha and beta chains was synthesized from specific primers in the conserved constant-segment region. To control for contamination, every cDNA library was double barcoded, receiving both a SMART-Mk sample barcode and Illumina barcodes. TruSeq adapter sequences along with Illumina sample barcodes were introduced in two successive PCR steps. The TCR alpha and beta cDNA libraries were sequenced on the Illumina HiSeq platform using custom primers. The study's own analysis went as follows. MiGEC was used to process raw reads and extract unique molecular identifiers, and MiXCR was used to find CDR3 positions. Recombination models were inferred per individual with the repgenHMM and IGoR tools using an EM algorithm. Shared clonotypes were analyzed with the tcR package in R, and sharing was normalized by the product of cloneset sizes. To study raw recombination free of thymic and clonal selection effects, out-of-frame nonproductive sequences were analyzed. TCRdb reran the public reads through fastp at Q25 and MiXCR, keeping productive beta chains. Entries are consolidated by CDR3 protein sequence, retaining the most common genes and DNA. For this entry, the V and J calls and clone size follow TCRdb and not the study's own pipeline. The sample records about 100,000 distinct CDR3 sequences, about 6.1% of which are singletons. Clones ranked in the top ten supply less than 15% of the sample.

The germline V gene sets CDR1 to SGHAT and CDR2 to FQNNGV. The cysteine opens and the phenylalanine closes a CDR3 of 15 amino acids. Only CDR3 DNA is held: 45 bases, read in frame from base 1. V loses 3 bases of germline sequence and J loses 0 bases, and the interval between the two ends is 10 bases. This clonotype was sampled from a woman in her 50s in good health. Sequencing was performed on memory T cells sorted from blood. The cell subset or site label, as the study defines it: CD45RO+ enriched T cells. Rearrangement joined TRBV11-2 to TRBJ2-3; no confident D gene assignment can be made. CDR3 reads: CASSFLQDSTDTQYF. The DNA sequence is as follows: TGTGCCAGCAGCTTTCTTCAAGATAGCACAGATACGCAGTATTTT.